This TCR beta chain was retrieved from a study of blood T cell repertoires in COVID-19. The wider study: COVID-19 samples collected from the United States, Italy and Spain covered acute and convalescent phases.

This CDR3 has 15 residues. The germline gives CDR1 MGHRA, CDR2 YSYEKL. The ends were cut back, 3 bases at V and 11 bases at J, with 19 bases in the middle. TCRdb's table, derived via immunoSEQ multiplex PCR, lists solely in-frame clones and lacks some. This table has over 300,000 clones, approximately 90% appearing once. Source material: PBMCs or T cells enriched from blood (not recorded which). The receptor's source is a woman in her twenties or thirties with acute COVID-19. The V and J genes are TRBV4-1 and TRBJ1-4; the D gene is possibly TRBD1 (5 bases). The CDR3 reads CASSQVPGAAPKLFF. CDR3 coding DNA: TGCGCCAGCAGCCAGGTTCCTGGGGCGGCCCCTAAACTGTTTTTT.